The source of this TCR beta chain is a study of T cells after yellow fever vaccination. This clonotype came up a few times. The antigen is not known. This CDR3 is 15 amino acids long. The V and J ends lost 0 bases and 2 bases respectively, with 10 bases between them. Germline V gives CDR1 SGDLS, CDR2 YYNGEE. Points from the study as a whole: Sorted repertoires could include abundant contaminating clonotypes from bulk cells.

TCRdb passed the 5' RACE reads through MiXCR, listing each CDR3 protein once. The sample shows 340,000 or so distinct CDR3 sequences, 12% of them seen only once. The V and J genes are TRBV9 and TRBJ2-3; D could derive from TRBD1 or TRBD2 (6 bases each). Material: CD4+ T cells sorted from PBMCs, obtained 15 days after the yellow fever booster vaccination. This sequence originates from a man between 18 and 29 years old who received the YFV17D yellow fever vaccine. CDR3 coding DNA: TGTGCCAGCAGCGTAGGGAGGGGGGCCACAGATACGCAGTATTTT. Its translation is CASSVGRGATDTQYF.